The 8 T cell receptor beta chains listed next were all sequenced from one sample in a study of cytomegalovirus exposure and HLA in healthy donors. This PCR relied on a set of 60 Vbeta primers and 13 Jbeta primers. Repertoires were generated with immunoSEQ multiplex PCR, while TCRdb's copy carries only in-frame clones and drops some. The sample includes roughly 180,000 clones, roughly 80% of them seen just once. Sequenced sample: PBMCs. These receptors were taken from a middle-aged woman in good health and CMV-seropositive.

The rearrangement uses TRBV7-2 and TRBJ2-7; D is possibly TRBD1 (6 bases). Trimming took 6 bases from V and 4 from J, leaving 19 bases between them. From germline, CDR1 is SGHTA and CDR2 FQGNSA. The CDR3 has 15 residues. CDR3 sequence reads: CASRSPTGTLYEQYF. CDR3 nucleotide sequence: TGTGCCAGCAGATCCCCAACAGGGACCTTATACGAGCAGTACTTC.

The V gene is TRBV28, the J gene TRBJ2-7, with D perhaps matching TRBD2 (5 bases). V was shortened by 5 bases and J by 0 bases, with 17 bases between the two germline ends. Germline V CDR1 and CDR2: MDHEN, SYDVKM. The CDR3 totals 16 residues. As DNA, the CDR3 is TGTGCCAGCAGTCCACAGTCTAGGGAGCGCTCCTACGAGCAGTACTTC. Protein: CASSPQSRERSYEQYF. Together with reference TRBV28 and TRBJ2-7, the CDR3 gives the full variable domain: DVKVTQSSRYLVKRTGEKVFLECVQDMDHENMFWYRQDPGLGLRLIYFSYDVKMKEKGDIPEGYSVSREKKERFSLILESASTNQTSMYLCASSPQSRERSYEQYFGPGTRLTVT.

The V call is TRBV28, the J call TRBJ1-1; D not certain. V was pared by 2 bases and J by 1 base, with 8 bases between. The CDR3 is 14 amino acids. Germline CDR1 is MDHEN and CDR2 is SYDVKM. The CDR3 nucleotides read TGTGCCAGCAGTTTAGTGGCGGGGAACACTGAAGCTTTCTTT. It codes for CASSLVAGNTEAFF.

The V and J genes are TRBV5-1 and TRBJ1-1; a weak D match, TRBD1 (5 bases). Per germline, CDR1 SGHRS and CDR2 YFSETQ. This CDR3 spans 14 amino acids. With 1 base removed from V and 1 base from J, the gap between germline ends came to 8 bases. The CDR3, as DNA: TGCGCCAGCAGCTTGCGGCAGGGGAACACTGAAGCTTTCTTT. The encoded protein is CASSLRQGNTEAFF.

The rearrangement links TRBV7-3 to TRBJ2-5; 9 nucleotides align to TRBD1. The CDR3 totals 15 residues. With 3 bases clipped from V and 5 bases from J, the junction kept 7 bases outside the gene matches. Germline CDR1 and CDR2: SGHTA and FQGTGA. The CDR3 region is CASSLGTGRGETQYF. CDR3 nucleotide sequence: TGTGCCAGCAGCTTGGGGACAGGGAGGGGTGAGACCCAGTACTTC.

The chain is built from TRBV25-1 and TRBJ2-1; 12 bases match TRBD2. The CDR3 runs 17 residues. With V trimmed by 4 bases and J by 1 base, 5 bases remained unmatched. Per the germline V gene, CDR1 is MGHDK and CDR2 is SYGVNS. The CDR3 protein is CASSAKTSGRSYNEQFF. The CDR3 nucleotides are TGTGCCAGCAGTGCCAAGACTAGCGGGAGATCCTACAATGAGCAGTTCTTC.

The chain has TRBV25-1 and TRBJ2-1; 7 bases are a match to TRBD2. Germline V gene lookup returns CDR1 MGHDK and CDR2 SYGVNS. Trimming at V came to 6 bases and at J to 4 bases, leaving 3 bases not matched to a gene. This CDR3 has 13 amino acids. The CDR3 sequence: CASRGLGYNEQFF. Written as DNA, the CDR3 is TGTGCCAGCAGAGGACTAGGGTACAATGAGCAGTTCTTC.

The CDR3 coding sequence is TGTGCCAACTCAATGGGTCGGGGTTCCGAGCAGTACTTC. As protein: CANSMGRGSEQYF. This sequence joins TRBV6-1 and TRBJ2-7; a possible D gene is TRBD2 (5 bases). The CDR3 has 13 residues. Germline values: CDR1 MNHNS, CDR2 SASEGT. V was clipped by 10 bases and J by 6 bases, with 19 bases between them.